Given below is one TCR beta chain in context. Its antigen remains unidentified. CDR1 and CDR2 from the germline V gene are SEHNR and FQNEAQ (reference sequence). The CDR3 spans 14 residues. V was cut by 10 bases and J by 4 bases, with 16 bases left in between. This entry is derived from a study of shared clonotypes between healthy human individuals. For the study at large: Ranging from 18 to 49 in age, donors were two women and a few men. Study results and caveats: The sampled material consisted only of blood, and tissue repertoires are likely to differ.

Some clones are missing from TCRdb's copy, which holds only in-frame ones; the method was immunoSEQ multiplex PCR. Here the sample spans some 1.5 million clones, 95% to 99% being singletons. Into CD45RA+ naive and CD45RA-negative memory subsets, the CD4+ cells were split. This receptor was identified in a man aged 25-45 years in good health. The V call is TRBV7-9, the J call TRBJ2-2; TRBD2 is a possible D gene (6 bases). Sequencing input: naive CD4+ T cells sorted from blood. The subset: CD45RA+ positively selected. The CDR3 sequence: CATRAGSVTGELFF. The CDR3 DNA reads TGTGCCACTAGGGCCGGGAGCGTCACCGGGGAGCTGTTTTTT.